This section outlines one T cell receptor beta chain sequence together with its context. With V trimmed by 2 bases and J by 7 bases, 12 bases remained unmatched. CDR3 size: 16 residues. CDR1 KGHDR and CDR2 SFDVKD come from the germline V gene. Some clones are missing from TCRdb's copy, which holds only in-frame ones; the method was immunoSEQ multiplex PCR. The sample's table shows 150,000 or so clones. The source of the sample is a study of T cell responses to AZD1222 COVID-19 vaccine. The chain couples TRBV24-1 to TRBJ1-2, with 7 bases fitting TRBD1. The specimen sequenced was peripheral blood. The clonotype comes from an adult in good health. CDR3 amino acids: CATSDSVVDRLGGYTF. DNA for the CDR3: TGTGCCACCAGTGATTCAGTGGTGGACAGGTTGGGTGGCTACACCTTC.